This T cell receptor beta chain was sequenced in a study of Graves' ophthalmopathy and Graves' hyperthyroidism. Beta-chain TCR CDR3 regions were amplified from RNA transcripts. The workflow started with a first-round RT-PCR run with HTBI primers and then moved on to a second-round multiplex PCR. TCRdb reanalysed the multiplex PCR reads using MiXCR and keeps one entry per CDR3 protein. The repertoire holds under 350,000 distinct CDR3 sequences, with roughly 17% as singletons. The CDR3 length is 15 residues. Germline CDR1 and CDR2: SGHNT and YENEEA. The V and J ends lost 4 bases and 3 bases respectively, with 12 bases between them. This clonotype was observed at least ten times.

The chain is built from TRBV11-3 and TRBJ2-2; TRBD2 is a possible D gene (5 bases). The clonotype was recovered from an adult man with Graves' ophthalmopathy. Sequenced: peripheral blood. CDR3 in amino acids: CASSSRGVDTGELFF. The CDR3 nucleotides read TGTGCCAGCAGCTCCCGGGGTGTGGACACCGGGGAGCTGTTTTTT.